This note documents a single T cell receptor (beta chain) sequence. The antigen is not known. The second PCR ran about 6 to 11 cycles with a sample-barcoded 5' primer and J-beta primers. The template-switch adaptor, which had 12 random nucleotides, put a tag on each cDNA molecule. MiXCR was run by TCRdb on the 5' RACE reads, yielding one entry per CDR3 protein. The data show approximately 800,000 distinct CDR3 sequences, with 25% seen just once and more than 3% held by the top ten. V lost 0 bases to trimming and J lost 0 bases, with 8 bases between them. CDR1 is ENHRY, CDR2 SYGVKD, per germline. CDR3 size: 16 residues. These data belong to a study of blood T cells in healthy people across ages. Study-wide results and caveats: Investigators viewed diversity estimates from one million T cells as underestimates, the study reported.

Every sample yielded at least 6.5 million isolated PBMCs. This sample was also put to use in a study of T cells of mothers and their children. That work states: Using the M1S primer, the second PCR added sample barcodes along with 2-4 random nucleotides.

The specimen sequenced was blood. The chain recombines TRBV10-3 with TRBJ2-2; D is unclear. The receptor was derived from a boy younger than 18 in good health. As DNA, the CDR3 is TGTGCCATCAGTGAGTCGACCCGCCCGAACACCGGGGAGCTGTTTTTT. This codes for CAISESTRPNTGELFF.